Described below is a single T cell receptor (beta chain) sequence and its context. These data are taken from a study of blood T cell repertoires in COVID-19. As for the study in general: The analysed material was cDNA or gDNA that came from T cells, B-cell-depleted T cells, or PBMCs.

Assignment of participants to cohorts was predicated upon participant-reported clinical history. Per the original methods: How many nucleated cells were present was estimated from reference gene primer amplification. The table came from immunoSEQ multiplex PCR; TCRdb's copy has only in-frame clones and leaves some out. From that table come the V and J calls and clone size; the DNA was used to work out D and trimming. The sample yields 120,000 to 150,000 clones, 70% to 90% seen once. The CDR3 covers 15 residues. Germline values: CDR1 GTSNPN, CDR2 SVGIG (reference sequence). V shed 3 bases and J 4 bases; nucleotides not matched to a gene: 7.

V usage is TRBV30 and J usage is TRBJ1-4; 8 nucleotides match TRBD1. The sample taken for sequencing was PBMCs or T cells enriched from blood (not recorded which). The TCR originated in a woman in her twenties or thirties with acute COVID-19. CDR3 protein: CAWSPGQGDNEKLFF. The CDR3 region has the DNA TGTGCCTGGAGCCCCGGACAGGGCGATAATGAAAAACTGTTTTTT.